Listed here is a single TCR beta chain. The antigen is not known. Trimming removed 1 base at V and 2 bases at J, with 18 bases between. This CDR3 region has 18 residues. CDR1 is SEHNR, CDR2 FQNEAQ, per germline (reference sequence). This sample was taken from a study of shared clonotypes between healthy human individuals. Study results and caveats: Sampling used blood alone; tissue repertoires probably differ.

Using immunoSEQ multiplex PCR, the repertoire was profiled, and TCRdb retains in-frame clones only, with some absent. Of approximately 1.5 million clones in the sample, 98% were seen once. Every donor, a Caucasian adult, lived in Nashville, Tennessee. Sequenced sample: naive CD4+ T cells sorted from blood. Subset given: CD45RA+ positively selected. The source is a man under 40 in good health. The chain is built from TRBV7-9 and TRBJ1-5; no clear D gene. The CDR3 DNA is TGTGCCAGCAGCTTAGAACGTATGGCAGGATGGGGCAATCAGCCCCAGCATTTT. It encodes CASSLERMAGWGNQPQHF.